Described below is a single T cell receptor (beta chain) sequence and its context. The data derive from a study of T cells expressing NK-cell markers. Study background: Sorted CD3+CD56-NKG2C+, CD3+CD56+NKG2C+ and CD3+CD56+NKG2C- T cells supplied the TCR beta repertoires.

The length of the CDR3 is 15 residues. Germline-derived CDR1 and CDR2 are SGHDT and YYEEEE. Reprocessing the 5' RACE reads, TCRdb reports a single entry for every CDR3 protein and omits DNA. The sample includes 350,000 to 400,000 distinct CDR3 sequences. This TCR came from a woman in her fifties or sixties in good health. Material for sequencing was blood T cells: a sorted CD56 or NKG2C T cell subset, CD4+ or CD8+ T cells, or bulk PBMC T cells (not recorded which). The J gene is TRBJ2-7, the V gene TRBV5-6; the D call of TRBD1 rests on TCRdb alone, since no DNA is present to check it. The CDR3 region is CASSWMGQGFYEQYF.